These 14 T cell receptor beta chains originate from one sample sequenced in a study of CD8+CD57+ T cells in acquired aplastic anemia. Patients chosen for sequencing had shown CD8+CD57+ cell expansion by flow cytometry. Genomic DNA provided the template from which TCR beta VDJ and CDR3 profiles were obtained. Each CDR3 protein gets one entry after TCRdb re-called the reads with MiXCR. The sample yields around 430,000 distinct CDR3 sequences, about a third seen once. Sequenced material: sorted CD4+, CD8+, or CD8+CD57+ T cells (not recorded which) from PBMCs. These TCRs come from a human donor with aplastic anemia.

Regarding this clonotype: A read error may be the cause here, since a much bigger clone is one base away. The chain recombines TRBV24-1 with TRBJ1-5, with TRBD1 identical over 9 bases. Germline V lookup: CDR1 KGHDR, CDR2 SFDVKD. This CDR3 region has 16 residues. The CDR3 is CSATTGGRVGDQPQHF. In DNA, the CDR3 is TGCAGTGCGACCACAGGGGGCAGGGTAGGCGATCAGCCCCAGCATTTT.

Turning to this clonotype: Because the CDR3 is missing its conserved closing phenylalanine or tryptophan, this is likely a read error. The DNA is omitted, as the CDR3 cannot be located on it reliably, and the CDR3 follows TCRdb's listing. The CDR3 loop reads CASRGLYN. The rearrangement uses TRBV25-1 and TRBJ1-6. Germline assignment: CDR1 MGHDK and CDR2 SYGVNS. The CDR3 region is 8 residues in length, termini included.

About this clonotype itself: An end of the junction does not agree with germline; a read error may underlie this. The chain uses TRBV29-1 and TRBJ2-7; D could derive from TRBD1 or TRBD2 (5 bases each). Germline lookup yields CDR1 SQVTM and CDR2 ANQGSEA. The CDR3 extends over 16 amino acids. CDR3 sequence: CSVEDGAKGHWNEQYF. For the CDR3, the DNA is TGTAGCGTTGAAGATGGGGCCAAAGGGCATTGGAACGAGCAGTACTTC.

The J gene is TRBJ1-4, the V gene TRBV10-3; tentatively, D is TRBD1 (5 bases). V lost 7 bases and J lost 0, with 12 bases in between. The CDR3 consists of 15 residues. Germline CDR1 is ENHRY and CDR2 is SYGVKD. CDR3 nucleotides: TGTGCCATCACCGAGGGGAGAGCAACTAATGAAAAACTGTTTTTT. Amino acid sequence: CAITEGRATNEKLFF.

This clonotype was recorded at least ten times. V usage is TRBV10-3 and J usage is TRBJ2-5; D may match TRBD1 or TRBD2 (5 bases each). Trimming left V 7 bases short and J 5 bases short, with 14 bases between. Germline CDR1 ENHRY, CDR2 SYGVKD. The CDR3 runs to 13 residues. The CDR3 loop is CAITGGLGETQYF. CDR3 DNA sequence: TGTGCCATCACTGGGGGTCTGGGGGAGACCCAGTACTTC.

The chain couples TRBV7-2 to TRBJ2-1; 8 bases are a match to TRBD2. Germline V lookup: CDR1 SGHTA, CDR2 FQGNSA. The length of the CDR3 is 16 residues. Trimming took 5 bases from V and 5 from J; bases not matched to a gene: 11. The CDR3 region is CASSRTSFGTHNEQFF. The CDR3 nucleotides read TGTGCCAGCAGCCGGACTAGCTTTGGTACCCACAATGAGCAGTTCTTC.

The chain joins TRBV19 to TRBJ1-5; D is possibly TRBD1 (6 bases). V shed 3 bases and J shed 9 bases, with 9 bases lying between them. Germline assignment: CDR1 LNHDA and CDR2 SQIVND (reference sequence). This CDR3 comprises 12 residues. For the CDR3, the DNA is TGTGCCAGTAGTATGCAAGGGGGGCCCCAGCATTTT. As protein: CASSMQGGPQHF.

The V call is TRBV10-3, the J call TRBJ1-2; no firm D call. This CDR3 region has 14 residues. Trimming removed 6 bases from V and 4 bases from J, with 15 bases in between. Germline V gives CDR1 ENHRY, CDR2 SYGVKD. CDR3 nucleotide sequence: TGTGCCATCAGCCGGAAGGAGTATGGCTATGGCTACACCTTC. Translation gives CAISRKEYGYGYTF.

The chain has TRBV20-1 and TRBJ2-2; D remains ambiguous. V dropped 5 bases and J dropped 1 base, with 5 bases sitting between them. CDR1 is DFQATT and CDR2 is SNEGSKA in the germline V gene (reference sequence). The CDR3 extends over 12 amino acids. The CDR3 coding sequence is TGCAGTGCTCCGAGGAACACCGGGGAGCTGTTTTTT. Encoded protein: CSAPRNTGELFF.

This clonotype was seen at least ten times. This chain uses TRBV19 with TRBJ2-7; 11 bases line up with TRBD2. Germline-derived CDR1 and CDR2 are LNHDA and SQIVND (reference sequence). V was clipped by 6 bases and J by 0 bases; unmatched bases: 4. This CDR3 has 15 amino acids. The CDR3 nucleotides read TGTGCCAGTAGACCCGGGACTAGCGGCTCCTACGAGCAGTACTTC. Translated, it gives CASRPGTSGSYEQYF. The full variable domain, its missing parts supplied by reference TRBV19 and TRBJ2-7, is DGGITQSPKYLFRKEGQNVTLSCEQNLNHDAMYWYRQDPGQGLRLIYYSQIVNDFQKGDIAEGYSVSREKKESFPLTVTSAQKNPTAFYLCASRPGTSGSYEQYFGPGTRLTVT.

With regard to this clonotype: A much larger clone lies a single base off, so this may be a read error. The chain employs TRBV20-1 and TRBJ1-2; TRBD1 might be the D (6 bases). The CDR3 length is 15 residues. V was shortened by 1 base and J by 4 bases, with 16 bases between the two germline ends. Germline lookup yields CDR1 DFQATT and CDR2 SNEGSKA (reference sequence). CDR3 sequence reads: CSARARGAGSYGYTF. The CDR3 DNA follows: TGCAGTGCTAGAGCCAGGGGTGCAGGGAGCTATGGCTACACCTTC.

This chain links TRBV6-1 with TRBJ2-3; 9 bases line up with TRBD1. The germline V gene encodes CDR1 MNHNS and CDR2 SASEGT. V lost 8 bases, J lost 8 bases, and 11 bases stayed unmatched. The CDR3 contains 14 residues. CDR3 DNA sequence: TGTGCCAGCTCCCCGGTAGAGGACAGGGGTACGCAGTATTTT. It is translated as CASSPVEDRGTQYF.

Only a few counts were recorded for this clonotype. CDR3 DNA sequence: TGCGCCAGCAGCTTGGCGGAGGGGGCGCAAAGTGGCTACACCTTC. It translates to CASSLAEGAQSGYTF. V gene TRBV5-1 combines with J gene TRBJ1-2, with 7 bases matching TRBD1. With V trimmed by 0 bases and J by 7 bases, 9 bases remained unmatched. CDR3 length equals 15 residues. The germline V gene has CDR1 SGHRS and CDR2 YFSETQ. The full variable domain, rest sourced from reference TRBV5-1 and TRBJ1-2, is KAGVTQTPRYLIKTRGQQVTLSCSPISGHRSVSWYQQTPGQGLQFLFEYFSETQRNKGNFPGRFSGRQFSNSRSEMNVSTLELGDSALYLCASSLAEGAQSGYTFGSGTRLTVV.

Concerning this clonotype: Germline and junction disagree at one end, which may indicate a read error. This rearrangement joins TRBV19 to TRBJ1-5, with 12 bases aligning to TRBD1. Germline CDR1 is LNHDA and CDR2 is SQIVND (reference sequence). The CDR3 has 13 residues. CDR3 bases: TGTGCCAGTAGGTCCCGGGACAGGGGGCTCTGGCGTTTT. Translating gives CASRSRDRGLWRF.